A single sample is the source of the 27 T cell receptor beta chains below, sequenced in a study of shared clonotypes between healthy human individuals. Clones were read by immunoSEQ multiplex PCR, and TCRdb kept only the in-frame ones, dropping some. The sample records about 2.4 million clones, 93% being singletons. Source material: naive CD4+ T cells from PBMCs. Subset denoted: CD45RA+ positively selected. These receptor sequences come from a man between 18 and 29 years old in good health. Some clones in this sample may be carry-over from other donors' samples.

Turning to this clone: The sample has other DNA sequences that encode this CDR3 too. This sequence joins TRBV28 and TRBJ1-2; 8 bases are shared with TRBD1. CDR1 MDHEN and CDR2 SYDVKM come from the germline V gene. Germline trimming cut 5 bases from V and 3 bases from J; bases unmatched to any gene: 5. The CDR3 totals 14 residues. The CDR3 spells CASSLTGGDYGYTF. The CDR3 bases are TGTGCCAGCAGTCTAACAGGGGGTGACTATGGCTACACCTTC.

V gene TRBV9 combines with J gene TRBJ1-1; no clear D. Trimming stripped 0 bases from V and 1 base from J, with 10 bases between. The CDR3 has 15 amino acids. Per germline, CDR1 SGDLS and CDR2 YYNGEE. The CDR3 protein is CASSVAGRPNTEAFF. In nucleotides, the CDR3 is TGTGCCAGCAGCGTAGCCGGCAGACCGAACACTGAAGCTTTCTTT.

The J gene is TRBJ1-1, the V gene TRBV4-1; TRBD1 might be the D (6 bases). The CDR3 spans 18 residues. The V gene's germline CDR1 is MGHRA and CDR2 YSYEKL. Trimming pared 1 base from V and 6 bases from J, leaving 24 bases between. The CDR3 coding sequence is TGCGCCAGCAGCCAAGTCTCCTCACACGGACAGCTACTCTCTGAAGCTTTCTTT. Amino acids: CASSQVSSHGQLLSEAFF.

The chain recombines TRBV9 with TRBJ1-4; perhaps TRBD1 as D (5 bases). V was clipped by 0 bases and J by 6 bases, with 6 bases between them. Germline V CDR1 and CDR2: SGDLS, YYNGEE. This CDR3 is 13 amino acids long. CDR3: CASSVGGYEKLFF. In nucleotides, the CDR3 is TGTGCCAGCAGCGTAGGGGGGTATGAAAAACTGTTTTTT.

The chain carries TRBV11-3 and TRBJ2-5; the D gene is possibly TRBD2 (7 bases). Germline lookup yields CDR1 SGHNT and CDR2 YENEEA. The CDR3 is 14 amino acids. The V end was cut by 1 base, the J end by 5 bases, with 11 bases between. CDR3 sequence reads: CASSLGGGSETQYF. The DNA for the CDR3 is TGTGCCAGCAGCTTAGGGGGGGGCAGCGAGACCCAGTACTTC.

A note on this clone: The sample has other DNA sequences that encode this CDR3 too. The chain links TRBV5-1 to TRBJ2-5; the D gene could be TRBD1 or TRBD2 (6 bases each). Trimming cost V 0 bases and J 5 bases, with 8 bases left between them. Germline loops: CDR1 SGHRS, CDR2 YFSETQ. The CDR3 is 13 residues long. The CDR3 nucleotides read TGCGCCAGCAGCTTGGAAGGGGGGGAGACCCAGTACTTC. This sequence encodes CASSLEGGETQYF. The full variable domain, with the rest looked up from reference TRBV5-1 and TRBJ2-5, is KAGVTQTPRYLIKTRGQQVTLSCSPISGHRSVSWYQQTPGQGLQFLFEYFSETQRNKGNFPGRFSGRQFSNSRSEMNVSTLELGDSALYLCASSLEGGETQYFGPGTRLLVL.

J is TRBJ1-4 and V is TRBV7-8, with D unclear. Germline-derived CDR1 and CDR2 are SGHVS and FQNEAQ. Trimming shortened V by 4 bases and J by 6 bases, and 12 bases separated the two germline ends. The CDR3 totals 14 residues. The DNA for the CDR3 is TGTGCCAGCAGCTCCACCCATGGAGATGAAAAACTGTTTTTT. Its protein product is CASSSTHGDEKLFF.

The chain joins TRBV11-3 to TRBJ2-2, with 9 positions matching TRBD1. CDR1 and CDR2 from the germline V gene are SGHNT and YENEEA. The length of the CDR3 is 14 residues. V gave up 5 bases and J gave up 7 bases; unmatched junction bases: 5. The CDR3, as DNA: TGTGCCAGCAGCCGGACAGGGGCGAGCGGGGAGCTGTTTTTT. Residues: CASSRTGASGELFF.

As to this clone: Other DNA sequences from this sample encode an identical CDR3 as well. The chain uses TRBV5-4 and TRBJ2-3; D not certain. CDR1 is SGHNT, CDR2 YYREEE, per germline (reference sequence). This CDR3 comprises 14 residues. V dropped 2 bases and J dropped 0 bases, with 7 bases sitting between them. CDR3 coding DNA: TGTGCCAGCAGCTTAGTGTCTAGCACAGATACGCAGTATTTT. Protein: CASSLVSSTDTQYF.

The chain joins TRBV11-2 to TRBJ2-7; TRBD2 aligns across 9 bases. Germline V lookup: CDR1 SGHAT, CDR2 FQNNGV. The J segment lost 9 bases and the V segment lost 7 bases, leaving 10 bases of the junction unmatched. The CDR3 spans 13 residues. The CDR3 nucleotides are TGTGCCAGCAACAACGTAGCGGGAGCAGGGCAGTACTTC. This sequence encodes CASNNVAGAGQYF.

V is TRBV7-8 and J is TRBJ1-5; tentative D call: TRBD1 (6 bases). The CDR3 totals 13 residues. Germline CDR1 is SGHVS and CDR2 is FQNEAQ. V lost 2 bases to trimming and J lost 6 bases, with 8 bases between them. The CDR3 sequence is CASSLLGAQPQHF. For the CDR3, the DNA is TGTGCCAGCAGCTTATTGGGGGCTCAGCCCCAGCATTTT.

Comments on this clone: The junction shows a germline mismatch at one end, possibly a read error. This sequence joins TRBV5-1 and TRBJ2-5; tentatively, D is TRBD2 (6 bases). Germline V gene lookup returns CDR1 SGHRS and CDR2 YFSETQ. The CDR3 runs to 16 residues. The CDR3 bases are TGCGCCAGCAGCTTGAGTGGGGGACTGAGGGGAGAGGCCCAGTACTTC. It is translated as CASSLSGGLRGEAQYF.

The rearrangement uses TRBV5-1 and TRBJ1-1, with TRBD1 as a possible D gene (6 bases). CDR1 and CDR2 from the germline V gene are SGHRS and YFSETQ. Trimming pared 8 bases from V and 4 bases from J, leaving 18 bases between. The CDR3 contains 14 residues. The CDR3 region is CASADTGASTEAFF. In DNA form, the CDR3 reads TGCGCCAGTGCGGATACGGGGGCGTCCACTGAAGCTTTCTTT.

The rearrangement uses TRBV11-2 and TRBJ1-1, with a tentative D call TRBD1 (5 bases). CDR3 length equals 15 residues. Trimming shortened V by 2 bases and J by 6 bases, and 16 bases separated the two germline ends. The germline gives CDR1 SGHAT, CDR2 FQNNGV. As DNA, the CDR3 is TGTGCCAGCAGCTTATGGGGCAACGTTGGCTCTGAAGCTTTCTTT. It encodes CASSLWGNVGSEAFF.

This rearrangement joins TRBV7-9 to TRBJ1-4; 8 bases line up with TRBD1. This CDR3 is built from 14 residues. Germline V gene data show CDR1 as SEHNR and CDR2 as FQNEAQ (reference sequence). V shed 4 bases and J 7 bases; nucleotides not matched to a gene: 5. The CDR3 DNA follows: TGTGCCAGCAGCTCGACAGGGGATTTTGAAAAACTGTTTTTT. This codes for CASSSTGDFEKLFF.

The CDR3 loop is CAASGTLNSPLHF. As DNA, the CDR3 is TGTGCCGCCTCCGGGACGCTTAATTCACCCCTCCACTTT. The V gene is TRBV10-3, the J gene TRBJ1-6, with D tentatively TRBD1 (5 bases). The CDR3 is 13 amino acids. Germline V lookup: CDR1 ENHRY, CDR2 SYGVKD. V lost 11 bases and J lost 6, with 14 bases in between.

The gene calls are TRBV18 and TRBJ2-1; 8 bases are shared with TRBD2. The CDR3 is 13 residues long. From germline, CDR1 is KGHSH and CDR2 LQKENI. V was clipped by 9 bases and J by 10 bases; unmatched bases: 11. Here the CDR3 reads CASNQHSGIEQFF. The CDR3 DNA is TGTGCCAGTAACCAGCATAGCGGGATAGAGCAGTTCTTC.

This clone was seen a few times. The chain combines TRBV9 with TRBJ1-2; 11 nucleotides agree with TRBD1. The CDR3 runs to 14 residues. J gave up 8 bases and V 3 bases, and 6 bases lay outside the gene matches. Germline CDR1 and CDR2: SGDLS and YYNGEE. The CDR3 here is CASSGEDRGQGYTF. The CDR3 DNA reads as TGTGCCAGCAGCGGAGAGGACAGGGGGCAAGGCTACACCTTC. Drawing the rest from reference TRBV9 and TRBJ1-2, the complete variable domain is DSGVTQTPKHLITATGQRVTLRCSPRSGDLSVYWYQQSLDQGLQFLIQYYNGEERAKGNILERFSAQQFPDLHSELNLSSLELGDSALYFCASSGEDRGQGYTFGSGTRLTVV.

CDR3 loop: CASSSPGLTDTQYF. In DNA, the CDR3 is TGTGCCAGCAGCTCCCCGGGCTTGACAGATACGCAGTATTTT. V is TRBV6-5 and J is TRBJ2-3; D remains unclear. Trimming took 6 bases from V and 3 from J, leaving 13 bases between them. CDR1 and CDR2 from the germline V gene are MNHEY and SVGAGI. CDR3 length: 14 residues.

This clone has just one count. The chain is built from TRBV18 and TRBJ2-2; the D is unclear. The V gene's germline CDR1 is KGHSH and CDR2 LQKENI. The CDR3 contains 14 residues. V lost 4 bases and J lost 4, with 10 bases in between. The CDR3 loop reads CASSLNGPTGELFF. The DNA for the CDR3 is TGTGCCAGCTCACTGAACGGTCCCACCGGGGAGCTGTTTTTT.

In the case of this clone: The identical CDR3 is also encoded by other nucleotide sequences in the sample. The chain joins TRBV28 to TRBJ1-1; 8 positions agree with TRBD1. The trim removed 6 bases at V and 0 bases at J, leaving 3 bases unmatched. In germline, CDR1 is MDHEN, CDR2 SYDVKM. This CDR3 is built from 14 residues. In DNA, the CDR3 is TGTGCCAGCAGCTCCAGGGGGCTGAACACTGAAGCTTTCTTT. Amino acid sequence: CASSSRGLNTEAFF.

The gene calls are TRBV7-9 and TRBJ2-4; D gene unclear. This CDR3 contains 14 residues. V shed 4 bases and J shed 9 bases, with 16 bases lying between them. Germline V gives CDR1 SEHNR, CDR2 FQNEAQ (reference sequence). This CDR3 reads CASSSATESSIQYF. The DNA for the CDR3 is TGTGCCAGCAGCTCAGCGACTGAATCAAGCATTCAGTACTTC.

V is TRBV7-3 and J is TRBJ2-1, with D maybe TRBD2 (6 bases). The CDR3 has 12 amino acids. Deletions cut 5 bases from V and 9 bases from J, with 11 bases between. Per the germline V gene, CDR1 is SGHTA and CDR2 is FQGTGA. The CDR3 sequence: CASSPSGGEQFF. For the CDR3, the DNA is TGTGCCAGCAGCCCCTCCGGGGGTGAGCAGTTCTTC. Looking up the rest from reference TRBV7-3 and TRBJ2-1 gives the full variable domain: GAGVSQTPSNKVTEKGKYVELRCDPISGHTALYWYRQSLGQGPEFLIYFQGTGAADDSGLPNDRFFAVRPEGSVSTLKIQRTERGDSAVYLCASSPSGGEQFFGPGTRLTVL.

The chain uses TRBV5-1 and TRBJ1-3; 7 nucleotides match TRBD1. CDR1 is SGHRS and CDR2 is YFSETQ in the germline V gene. The CDR3 is 16 amino acids. V lost 2 bases, J lost 4 bases, and 9 bases stayed unmatched. CDR3 sequence: CASSLYPQGVGNTIYF. The DNA for the CDR3 is TGCGCCAGCAGCTTATACCCCCAGGGGGTGGGAAACACCATATATTTT.

The J gene is TRBJ2-3, the V gene TRBV10-3; 16 bases are a match to TRBD2. The V gene end was trimmed by 0 bases and the J gene end by 5 bases; junction bases not matched to a gene: 5. This CDR3 is built from 18 residues. The germline V gene encodes CDR1 ENHRY and CDR2 SYGVKD. CDR3 amino acids: CAISESPGLAGGGDTQYF. As DNA, the CDR3 is TGTGCCATCAGTGAGTCCCCGGGACTAGCGGGAGGGGGAGATACGCAGTATTTT.

This chain joins TRBV5-4 and TRBJ2-7, with no clear D. The CDR3 contains 13 residues. Trimming cost V 0 bases and J 5 bases, with 9 bases left between them. Germline CDR1 reads SGHNT; CDR2 reads YYREEE (reference sequence). CDR3 residues: CASSLAPTDEQYF. For the CDR3, the DNA is TGTGCCAGCAGCTTGGCCCCAACTGACGAGCAGTACTTC.

The V and J genes are TRBV28 and TRBJ1-2, with a tentative D call TRBD1 (6 bases). CDR3 length: 13 amino acids. Per germline, CDR1 MDHEN and CDR2 SYDVKM. Trimming removed 8 bases at V and 5 bases at J, with 15 bases between. The CDR3 loop is CASRPGAGYGYTF. As DNA, the CDR3 is TGTGCCAGCCGGCCGGGGGCCGGGTATGGCTACACCTTC.